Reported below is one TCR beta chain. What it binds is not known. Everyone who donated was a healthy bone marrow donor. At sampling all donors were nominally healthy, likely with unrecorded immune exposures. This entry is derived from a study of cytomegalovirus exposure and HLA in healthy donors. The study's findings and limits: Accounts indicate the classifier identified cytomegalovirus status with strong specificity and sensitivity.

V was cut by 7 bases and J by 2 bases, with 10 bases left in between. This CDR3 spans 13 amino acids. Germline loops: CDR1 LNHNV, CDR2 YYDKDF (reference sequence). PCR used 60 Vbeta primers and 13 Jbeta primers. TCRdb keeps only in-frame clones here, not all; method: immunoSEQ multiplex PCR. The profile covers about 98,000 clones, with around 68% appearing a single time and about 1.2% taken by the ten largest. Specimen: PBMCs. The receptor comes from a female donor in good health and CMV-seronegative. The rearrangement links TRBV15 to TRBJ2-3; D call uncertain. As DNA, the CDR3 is TGTGCCACCACGGCCGGGTACACAGATACGCAGTATTTT. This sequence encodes CATTAGYTDTQYF.